At least ten counts were recorded for the clone carrying this T cell receptor (beta chain). The antigen is not known. With the read ending 3 residues before the CDR3 end, the germline J gene is used to fill in that end. The sample comes from a study of T cell clonality in common variable immunodeficiency. Overall study findings and caveats: CVID patient heterogeneity limited repertoire-clinical complication correlations. In common variable immunodeficiency, TCR beta chains reportedly carried fewer deletions and N-nucleotide insertions. TCRbeta clonality was increased in CVID versus healthy controls.

Germline V gene lookup returns CDR1 SGHNT and CDR2 YYREEE (reference sequence). The CDR3 spans 12 residues. The V end was cut by 0 bases, the J end by 6 bases, with 6 bases between. Only in-frame clones appear in the TCRdb table, and some are missing; sequencing was by immunoSEQ multiplex PCR. This repertoire holds tens of thousands of clones, and none appear only once. The rearrangement joins TRBV5-4 to TRBJ1-1; D gene unclear. The clonotype originates from a person aged 18-70 years in good health. Sequenced sample: peripheral blood mononuclear cells. The CDR3 reads CASSLAGSEAFF. The sequenced part of the CDR3 DNA is TGTGCCAGCAGCTTGGCAGGTTCTGAA. Full variable domain (rest looked up from reference TRBV5-4 and TRBJ1-1): ETGVTQSPTHLIKTRGQQVTLRCSSQSGHNTVSWYQQALGQGPQFIFQYYREEENGRGNFPPRFSGLQFPNYSSELNVNALELDDSALYLCASSLAGSEAFFGQGTRLTVV.